The 29 T cell receptor beta chains below come from one sample, sequenced in a study of cytomegalovirus exposure and HLA in healthy donors. In the PCR, 60 Vbeta and 13 Jbeta primers were used. The data were produced by immunoSEQ multiplex PCR, yet TCRdb's version contains in-frame clones alone and is incomplete. The ten most abundant clones cover 3.6% of a sample with roughly 60,000 clones. The sequenced sample was PBMCs. The origin of the receptors is a woman in her late teens or twenties in good health and CMV-seronegative.

The chain is built from TRBV14 and TRBJ1-2, with D possibly TRBD1 on 5 matching bases. V was trimmed by 2 bases and J by 7 bases, leaving 11 bases between them. CDR3 length: 13 residues. The germline CDR1 and CDR2 sequences are SGHDN and FVKESK. In DNA, the CDR3 is TGTGCCAGCAGCCAACAGGGAGGGCTTGGCTACACCTTC. Translating gives CASSQQGGLGYTF.

The V gene is TRBV29-1, the J gene TRBJ2-3, with TRBD2 identical over 14 bases. CDR1 is SQVTM, CDR2 ANQGSEA, per germline. This CDR3 has 19 residues. V was clipped by 5 bases and J by 2 bases; unmatched bases: 15. The CDR3 reads CSVPLGGTSGGLNTDTQYF. CDR3 coding DNA: TGCAGCGTTCCCCTGGGGGGGACTAGCGGGGGTCTCAACACAGATACGCAGTATTTT.

The J gene is TRBJ2-5, the V gene TRBV30; possible D gene TRBD1, 5 bases. Germline loops: CDR1 GTSNPN, CDR2 SVGIG (reference sequence). This CDR3 contains 13 residues. V was cut by 0 bases and J by 4 bases, with 9 bases left in between. CDR3 sequence: CAWSVGVRETQYF. CDR3 DNA sequence: TGTGCCTGGAGTGTAGGGGTCCGAGAGACCCAGTACTTC.

The chain has TRBV6-1 and TRBJ2-1; D is perhaps TRBD2 (5 bases). The CDR3 runs to 15 residues. Germline V CDR1 and CDR2: MNHNS, SASEGT. Trimming shortened V by 0 bases and J by 3 bases, and 9 bases separated the two germline ends. CDR3 sequence reads: CASSEAAGDYNEQFF. The DNA of the CDR3 is TGTGCCAGCAGTGAAGCTGCCGGGGACTACAATGAGCAGTTCTTC.

The chain links TRBV14 to TRBJ2-3; D not certain. The CDR3 is made up of 13 amino acids. In germline, CDR1 is SGHDN, CDR2 FVKESK. V lost 0 bases to trimming and J lost 5 bases, with 6 bases between them. In nucleotides, the CDR3 is TGTGCCAGCAGCCAAGAGATTAGAGATACGCAGTATTTT. This gives the protein CASSQEIRDTQYF.

The rearrangement uses TRBV7-9 and TRBJ2-6; perhaps TRBD2 as D (5 bases). Between the trimmed V and J ends, which lost 5 bases and 8 bases, there was a span of 7 bases. Germline-derived CDR1 and CDR2 are SEHNR and FQNEAQ (reference sequence). The CDR3 runs 12 residues. The DNA of the CDR3 is TGTGCCAGCAGCCCGGGGACCAACGTCCTGACTTTC. It specifies CASSPGTNVLTF. The whole variable domain, remainder taken from reference TRBV7-9 and TRBJ2-6, is DTGVSQNPRHKITKRGQNVTFRCDPISEHNRLYWYRQTLGQGPEFLTYFQNEAQLEKSRLLSDRFSAERPKGSFSTLEIQRTEQGDSAMYLCASSPGTNVLTFGAGSRLTVL.

The chain is built from TRBV11-1 and TRBJ2-1; a possible D gene is TRBD2 (6 bases). Trimming left V 10 bases short and J 3 bases short, with 16 bases between. The CDR3 extends over 14 amino acids. Germline CDR1 SGHAT, CDR2 FQDESV (reference sequence). CDR3 residues: CATSNRGNYNEQFF. The CDR3 DNA reads as TGTGCCACCTCGAACCGGGGGAACTACAATGAGCAGTTCTTC. Using reference TRBV11-1 and TRBJ2-1 for the parts outside the CDR3, the full variable domain is EAEVAQSPRYKITEKSQAVAFWCDPISGHATLYWYRQILGQGPELLVQFQDESVVDDSQLPKDRFSAERLKGVDSTLKIQPAELGDSAMYLCATSNRGNYNEQFFGPGTRLTVL.

This sequence joins TRBV25-1 and TRBJ2-5, with 11 positions matching TRBD1. Germline CDR1 MGHDK, CDR2 SYGVNS. This CDR3 comprises 15 residues. The junction had 10 bases not matched to a gene; V was cut back by 8 bases and J by 5 bases. This CDR3 is CASQGLDRGPETQYF. CDR3 DNA: TGTGCCAGCCAGGGATTGGACAGGGGGCCGGAGACCCAGTACTTC.

The J gene is TRBJ2-2, the V gene TRBV19; TRBD1 is a possible D gene (6 bases). This CDR3 comprises 15 residues. Trimming removed 0 bases from V and 6 bases from J, with 11 bases in between. CDR1 is LNHDA, CDR2 SQIVND, per germline (reference sequence). CDR3 region: CASSIDDRIAGELFF. The CDR3 bases are TGTGCCAGTAGTATAGACGACAGGATCGCCGGGGAGCTGTTTTTT.

The V gene is TRBV18, the J gene TRBJ2-5; D is perhaps TRBD1 (6 bases). Germline CDR1 reads KGHSH; CDR2 reads LQKENI. Trimming shortened V by 2 bases and J by 2 bases, and 9 bases separated the two germline ends. There are 14 residues in the CDR3. The chain's CDR3 is CASSPWTAQETQYF. The CDR3 nucleotides are TGTGCCAGCTCACCATGGACAGCACAAGAGACCCAGTACTTC. Combining the CDR3 with reference TRBV18 and TRBJ2-5 gives the whole variable domain NAGVMQNPRHLVRRRGQEARLRCSPMKGHSHVYWYRQLPEEGLKFMVYLQKENIIDESGMPKERFSAEFPKEGPSILRIQQVVRGDSAAYFCASSPWTAQETQYFGPGTRLLVL.

This chain links TRBV11-3 with TRBJ2-1; TRBD2 matches at 8 bases. Trimming cost V 1 base and J 4 bases; bases outside gene matches: 3. Germline V CDR1 and CDR2: SGHNT, YENEEA. This CDR3 comprises 15 residues. CDR3: CASSLALAGYNEQFF. CDR3 nucleotide sequence: TGTGCCAGCAGCTTAGCGTTAGCGGGATACAATGAGCAGTTCTTC.

V usage is TRBV25-1 and J usage is TRBJ1-1; 7 bases match TRBD1. Trimming cost V 3 bases and J 4 bases; bases outside gene matches: 11. This CDR3 comprises 16 residues. Germline V gives CDR1 MGHDK, CDR2 SYGVNS. In DNA form, the CDR3 reads TGTGCCAGCAGTGACTATCCGGGACAGAGAGGCACTGAAGCTTTCTTT. It yields the protein CASSDYPGQRGTEAFF.

This chain joins TRBV18 and TRBJ1-2; D is ambiguous. Germline lookup yields CDR1 KGHSH and CDR2 LQKENI. The CDR3 runs to 13 residues. Between the trimmed V and J ends, which lost 6 bases and 7 bases, there was a span of 15 bases. CDR3 amino acids: CASSLAEGSGYTF. The CDR3 DNA reads as TGTGCCAGCTCGCTTGCGGAGGGCTCTGGCTACACCTTC.

V is TRBV19 and J is TRBJ2-7, with D possibly being TRBD2 (5 bases). Germline loops: CDR1 LNHDA, CDR2 SQIVND (reference sequence). Trimming left V 6 bases short and J 0 bases short, with 15 bases between. The CDR3 runs to 15 residues. CDR3 sequence: CASRGGVASSYEQYF. The CDR3 coding sequence is TGTGCCAGTAGAGGAGGAGTTGCCAGCTCCTACGAGCAGTACTTC.

The CDR3 DNA sequence: TGCGCCAGCAGCTTGACACCACAGGGATCTAATGAAAAACTGTTTTTT. It translates to CASSLTPQGSNEKLFF. The chain recombines TRBV5-1 with TRBJ1-4; a possible D gene is TRBD1 (6 bases). The CDR3 spans 16 residues. Looked up from germline, CDR1 is SGHRS and CDR2 is YFSETQ. The germline V and J ends were trimmed by 1 base and 3 bases, with 13 bases remaining between them.

V is TRBV28 and J is TRBJ1-1, with TRBD1 as a possible D gene (6 bases). Trimming pared 1 base from V and 4 bases from J, leaving 10 bases between. The CDR3 loop spans 14 amino acids. CDR1 is MDHEN, CDR2 SYDVKM, per germline. The CDR3 DNA follows: TGTGCCAGCAGTTTATCGGGGGGCGGCACTGAAGCTTTCTTT. It specifies CASSLSGGGTEAFF.

The V and J genes are TRBV30 and TRBJ1-1; 7 bases align to TRBD1. In germline, CDR1 is GTSNPN, CDR2 SVGIG (reference sequence). The J segment lost 0 bases and the V segment lost 5 bases, leaving 3 bases of the junction unmatched. CDR3 length: 13 amino acids. This CDR3 is CAWSGQLNTEAFF. Written as DNA, the CDR3 is TGTGCCTGGTCGGGACAGCTGAACACTGAAGCTTTCTTT. The entire variable domain, with the rest obtained from reference TRBV30 and TRBJ1-1, is as follows: SQTIHQWPATLVQPVGSPLSLECTVEGTSNPNLYWYRQAAGRGLQLLFYSVGIGQISSEVPQNLSASRPQDRQFILSSKKLLLSDSGFYLCAWSGQLNTEAFFGQGTRLTVV.

About this clone: One junction end does not reproduce the germline sequence, and a read error may be involved. V and J are TRBV5-1 and TRBJ1-1, with no clear D. The CDR3 extends over 12 amino acids. Germline CDR1 and CDR2: SGHRS and YFSETQ. As DNA, the CDR3 is TGCGCCAGCACCGAGACCGACACTGAAGATTTCTTT. Translating gives CASTETDTEDFF.

Remarks on this clone: Its ends do not fully match the called genes, so a read error is possible. The J gene is TRBJ2-7, the V gene TRBV10-3; 9 bases are a match to TRBD2. The germline CDR1 and CDR2 sequences are ENHRY and SYGVKD. The CDR3 contains 15 residues. The DNA of the CDR3 is TGTGCCATCAATGAGGGCGGGGGGGACGGAGGGGAGCAGTACTTC. It specifies CAINEGGGDGGEQYF.

This chain uses TRBV30 with TRBJ2-2; D remains unclear. Trimming left V 2 bases short and J 5 bases short, with 6 bases between. There are 12 residues in the CDR3. Per germline, CDR1 GTSNPN and CDR2 SVGIG (reference sequence). The CDR3 protein is CAWSFFTGELFF. The CDR3 DNA reads as TGTGCCTGGAGTTTCTTTACCGGGGAGCTGTTTTTT.

V and J are TRBV6-5 and TRBJ1-1; D might be TRBD1 (5 bases). Germline V gene data show CDR1 as MNHEY and CDR2 as SVGAGI. The V gene lost 3 bases and the J gene lost 0 bases, with 11 bases spanning the gap. CDR3 length: 15 amino acids. The CDR3 protein is CASSYRTPMNTEAFF. CDR3 nucleotides: TGTGCCAGCAGTTATAGGACACCAATGAACACTGAAGCTTTCTTT.

The chain recombines TRBV7-9 with TRBJ2-1; 10 positions match TRBD2. Per germline, CDR1 SEHNR and CDR2 FQNEAQ (reference sequence). V shed 2 bases and J 6 bases; nucleotides not matched to a gene: 13. The CDR3 has 18 amino acids. The CDR3 nucleotides read TGTGCCAGCAGCTTACAATTGCTAGCGGGAGTTCTGGGCAATGAGCAGTTCTTC. This translates into CASSLQLLAGVLGNEQFF. Based on the CDR3 plus reference TRBV7-9 and TRBJ2-1, the full variable domain is DTGVSQNPRHKITKRGQNVTFRCDPISEHNRLYWYRQTLGQGPEFLTYFQNEAQLEKSRLLSDRFSAERPKGSFSTLEIQRTEQGDSAMYLCASSLQLLAGVLGNEQFFGPGTRLTVL.

The chain recombines TRBV29-1 with TRBJ1-1, with 8 bases aligning to TRBD1. V shed 7 bases and J 4 bases; nucleotides not matched to a gene: 8. Germline lookup yields CDR1 SQVTM and CDR2 ANQGSEA. CDR3 length: 13 residues. The chain's CDR3 is CSAHGTGGTEAFF. The CDR3 DNA is TGCAGCGCTCACGGGACAGGCGGCACTGAAGCTTTCTTT.

This rearrangement joins TRBV7-9 to TRBJ1-2; TRBD1 is a possible D gene (5 bases). The CDR3 has 14 residues. V was clipped by 5 bases and J by 6 bases, with 16 bases between them. CDR1 and CDR2 (germline): SEHNR, FQNEAQ (reference sequence). The CDR3 reads CASSLGRTRHGYTF. CDR3 DNA sequence: TGTGCCAGCAGCCTAGGACGGACACGGCATGGCTACACCTTC. The full variable domain, completed using reference TRBV7-9 and TRBJ1-2, is DTGVSQNPRHKITKRGQNVTFRCDPISEHNRLYWYRQTLGQGPEFLTYFQNEAQLEKSRLLSDRFSAERPKGSFSTLEIQRTEQGDSAMYLCASSLGRTRHGYTFGSGTRLTVV.

Note on this clone: This sample includes further DNA sequences coding for the same CDR3. The rearrangement uses TRBV28 and TRBJ1-1, with D maybe TRBD1 (5 bases). The CDR3 has 12 amino acids. Germline assignment: CDR1 MDHEN and CDR2 SYDVKM. V was shortened by 9 bases and J by 1 base, with 9 bases between the two germline ends. The CDR3, as DNA: TGTGCCAGTACAAGGGGGAACACTGAAGCTTTCTTT. Translation gives CASTRGNTEAFF.

Written as DNA, the CDR3 is TGTGCCAGCTCACCAGACAAAAGGGATACGCAGTATTTT. Its translation: CASSPDKRDTQYF. The V gene is TRBV18, the J gene TRBJ2-3; D not resolved. The CDR3 extends over 13 amino acids. The V and J ends lost 2 bases and 6 bases respectively, with 9 bases between them. Per germline, CDR1 KGHSH and CDR2 LQKENI.

The chain combines TRBV15 with TRBJ2-7, with D possibly matching TRBD2 (6 bases). There are 14 residues in the CDR3. Trimming removed 5 bases at V and 1 base at J, with 12 bases between. Germline V gene data show CDR1 as LNHNV and CDR2 as YYDKDF (reference sequence). CDR3 sequence: CATSRQEGSYEQYF. The CDR3, as DNA: TGTGCCACCAGCCGTCAGGAGGGGTCCTACGAGCAGTACTTC.

The rearrangement links TRBV25-1 to TRBJ2-5, with 7 bases fitting TRBD2. V lost 3 bases, J lost 5 bases, and 6 bases stayed unmatched. CDR1 and CDR2 from the germline V gene are MGHDK and SYGVNS. The CDR3 is made up of 14 amino acids. For the CDR3, the DNA is TGTGCCAGCAGTGAGCCCGGGAGGAGGGAGACCCAGTACTTC. It specifies CASSEPGRRETQYF.

The chain has TRBV6-1 and TRBJ1-5; the match to TRBD1 covers 7 bases. Germline loops: CDR1 MNHNS, CDR2 SASEGT. The CDR3 totals 19 residues. The V and J ends lost 4 bases and 4 bases, in that order; junction bases with no gene match: 19. The CDR3 region is CASSGTRDSLSPENQPQHF. The DNA for the CDR3 is TGTGCCAGCAGTGGTACCCGGGACAGTTTATCCCCAGAGAATCAGCCCCAGCATTTT.